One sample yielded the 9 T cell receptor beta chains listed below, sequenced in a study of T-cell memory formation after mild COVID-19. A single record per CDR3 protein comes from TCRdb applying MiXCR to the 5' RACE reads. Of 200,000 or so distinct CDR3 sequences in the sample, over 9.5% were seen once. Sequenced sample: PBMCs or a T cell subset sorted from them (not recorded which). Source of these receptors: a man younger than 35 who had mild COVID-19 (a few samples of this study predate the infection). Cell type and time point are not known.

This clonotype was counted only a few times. The CDR3 DNA follows: TGTGCCAGCAGTTATCTGACAGGGAAAGAGACCCAGTACTTC. This translates into CASSYLTGKETQYF. This sequence joins TRBV6-5 and TRBJ2-5, with 7 positions matching TRBD1. Germline CDR1 and CDR2: MNHEY and SVGAGI. With V trimmed by 3 bases and J by 3 bases, 4 bases remained unmatched. The CDR3 is 14 residues long.

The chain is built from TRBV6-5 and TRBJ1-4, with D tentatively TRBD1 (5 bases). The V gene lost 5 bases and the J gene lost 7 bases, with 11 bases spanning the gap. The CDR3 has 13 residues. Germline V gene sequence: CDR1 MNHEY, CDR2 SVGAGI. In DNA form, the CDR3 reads TGTGCCAGCAGTAGGGGCCGTGGTGAAAAACTGTTTTTT. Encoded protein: CASSRGRGEKLFF.

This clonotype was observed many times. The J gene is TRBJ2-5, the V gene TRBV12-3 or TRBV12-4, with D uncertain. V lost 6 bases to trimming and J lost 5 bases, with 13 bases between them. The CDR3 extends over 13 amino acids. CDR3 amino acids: CASSWIVGETQYF. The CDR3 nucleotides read TGTGCCAGCAGCTGGATCGTCGGGGAGACCCAGTACTTC.

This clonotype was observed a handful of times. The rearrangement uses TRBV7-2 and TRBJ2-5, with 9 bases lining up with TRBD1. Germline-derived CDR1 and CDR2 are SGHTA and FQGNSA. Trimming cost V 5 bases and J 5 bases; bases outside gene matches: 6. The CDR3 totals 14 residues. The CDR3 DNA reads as TGTGCCAGCAGCATGACAGGGGGTTCGGAGACCCAGTACTTC. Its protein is CASSMTGGSETQYF.

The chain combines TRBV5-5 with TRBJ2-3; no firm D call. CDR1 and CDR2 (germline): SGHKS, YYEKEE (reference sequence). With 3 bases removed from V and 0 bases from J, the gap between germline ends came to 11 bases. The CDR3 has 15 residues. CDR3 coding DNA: TGTGCCAGCAGCTGGAGTGGGCTTAGCACAGATACGCAGTATTTT. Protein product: CASSWSGLSTDTQYF.

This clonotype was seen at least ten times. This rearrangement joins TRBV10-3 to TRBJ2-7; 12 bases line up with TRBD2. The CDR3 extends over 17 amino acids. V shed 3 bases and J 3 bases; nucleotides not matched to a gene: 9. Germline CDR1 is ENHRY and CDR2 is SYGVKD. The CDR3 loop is CAISELAGGHSFYEQYV. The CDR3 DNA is TGTGCCATCAGTGAACTAGCGGGGGGCCATAGTTTCTACGAGCAGTACGTC.

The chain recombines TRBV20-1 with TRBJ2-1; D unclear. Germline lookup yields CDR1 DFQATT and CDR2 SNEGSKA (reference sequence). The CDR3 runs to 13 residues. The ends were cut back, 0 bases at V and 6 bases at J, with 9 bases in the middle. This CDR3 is CSAREVLLNEQFF. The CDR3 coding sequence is TGCAGTGCTAGAGAGGTACTACTCAATGAGCAGTTCTTC.

The CDR3 reads CSVGDRASIYEQYF. CDR3 sequence (DNA): TGCAGCGTTGGGGACAGGGCCTCTATCTACGAGCAGTACTTC. The V and J genes are TRBV29-1 and TRBJ2-7; 9 nucleotides agree with TRBD1. Germline V gene sequence: CDR1 SQVTM, CDR2 ANQGSEA. The trim removed 4 bases at V and 3 bases at J, leaving 7 bases unmatched. CDR3 length: 14 residues.

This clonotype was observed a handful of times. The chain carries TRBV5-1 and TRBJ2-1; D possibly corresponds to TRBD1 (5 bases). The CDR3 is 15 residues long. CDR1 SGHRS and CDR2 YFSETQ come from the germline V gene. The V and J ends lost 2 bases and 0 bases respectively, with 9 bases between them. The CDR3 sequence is CASSLGASSYNEQFF. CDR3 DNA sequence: TGCGCCAGCAGCTTAGGGGCCAGCTCCTACAATGAGCAGTTCTTC.